Each of the 16 T cell receptor beta chains below was sequenced from the same sample in a study of radiotherapy plus CTLA-4 blockade in lung cancer. Produced via immunoSEQ multiplex PCR; TCRdb's table is partial and in-frame only. The sample yields 85,000 to 120,000 clones, more than 75% seen once. The specimen comprised peripheral blood, sampled from a patient treated with radiotherapy plus ipilimumab. These receptor sequences come from a human donor with non-small cell lung cancer that progressed on radiotherapy plus ipilimumab. Some clones in this sample may be carry-over from other donors' samples.

The V and J genes are TRBV15 and TRBJ1-1, with 7 positions matching TRBD1. The CDR3 has 15 residues. Germline V gives CDR1 LNHNV, CDR2 YYDKDF (reference sequence). V lost 2 bases, J lost 4 bases, and 7 bases stayed unmatched. The CDR3 DNA sequence: TGTGCCACCAGCAGACCCGGGACAGCGACCACTGAAGCTTTCTTT. Its protein is CATSRPGTATTEAFF.

J is TRBJ2-1 and V is TRBV4-1, with D perhaps TRBD2 (5 bases). The CDR3 spans 12 residues. Germline V gene lookup returns CDR1 MGHRA and CDR2 YSYEKL. V shed 4 bases and J shed 10 bases, with 11 bases lying between them. The DNA of the CDR3 is TGCGCCAGCAGCCTTATACCGGGAGAGCAGTTCTTC. Encoded protein: CASSLIPGEQFF.

The gene calls are TRBV6-6 and TRBJ1-5; D is unclear. This CDR3 is 13 amino acids long. Trimming took off 7 bases at V and 5 bases at J, with 12 bases between the two ends. Germline loops: CDR1 MNHNY, CDR2 SVGAGI (reference sequence). CDR3 sequence: CASTQAPDQPQHF. CDR3 DNA: TGTGCCAGCACTCAGGCACCTGATCAGCCCCAGCATTTT.

The rearrangement links TRBV11-1 to TRBJ2-7; D unresolved. Germline V gene sequence: CDR1 SGHAT, CDR2 FQDESV (reference sequence). Deletions cut 2 bases from V and 6 bases from J, with 11 bases between. The CDR3 covers 13 residues. DNA of the CDR3: TGTGCCAGCAGCTTATCCCGGTTCGCCGAGCAGTACTTC. Amino acids: CASSLSRFAEQYF.

The rearrangement uses TRBV5-6 and TRBJ2-7; D is unresolved. The germline V and J ends were trimmed by 0 bases and 3 bases, with 7 bases remaining between them. Germline V gives CDR1 SGHDT, CDR2 YYEEEE. CDR3 size: 13 residues. DNA for the CDR3: TGTGCCAGCAGCTTGGGGAGCGACTACGAGCAGTACTTC. Protein sequence: CASSLGSDYEQYF.

The V call is TRBV19, the J call TRBJ1-2; 7 bases match TRBD1. Germline loops: CDR1 LNHDA, CDR2 SQIVND (reference sequence). After removal of 5 bases from V and 13 bases from J, the junction contained 19 bases not matched to a gene. The CDR3 is 15 residues long. The CDR3 region is CASSPRQGGPDSVTF. The DNA for the CDR3 is TGTGCCAGTAGTCCTCGACAGGGTGGCCCTGATAGTGTCACCTTC. The full variable domain, rest sourced from reference TRBV19 and TRBJ1-2, is DGGITQSPKYLFRKEGQNVTLSCEQNLNHDAMYWYRQDPGQGLRLIYYSQIVNDFQKGDIAEGYSVSREKKESFPLTVTSAQKNPTAFYLCASSPRQGGPDSVTFGSGTRLTVV.

This chain connects TRBV5-1 to TRBJ2-3, with a possible D match to TRBD2 (5 bases). Germline V gene lookup returns CDR1 SGHRS and CDR2 YFSETQ. The ends were cut back, 4 bases at V and 2 bases at J, with 11 bases in the middle. The CDR3 spans 14 residues. In nucleotides, the CDR3 is TGCGCCAGCAGCGCCGGACTGGTCACAGATACGCAGTATTTT. This codes for CASSAGLVTDTQYF. The full variable domain, rest sourced from reference TRBV5-1 and TRBJ2-3, is KAGVTQTPRYLIKTRGQQVTLSCSPISGHRSVSWYQQTPGQGLQFLFEYFSETQRNKGNFPGRFSGRQFSNSRSEMNVSTLELGDSALYLCASSAGLVTDTQYFGPGTRLTVL.

Here the CDR3 DNA reads TGTGCCAGCAGCTTAGCGCGTAGGGGGCTCTCCTACAATGAGCAGTTCTTC. As protein: CASSLARRGLSYNEQFF. The chain couples TRBV11-1 to TRBJ2-1, with 7 bases lining up with TRBD1. V was clipped by 0 bases and J by 0 bases; unmatched bases: 5. The CDR3 is 17 amino acids. Germline assignment: CDR1 SGHAT and CDR2 FQDESV (reference sequence). Full variable domain (rest looked up from reference TRBV11-1 and TRBJ2-1): EAEVAQSPRYKITEKSQAVAFWCDPISGHATLYWYRQILGQGPELLVQFQDESVVDDSQLPKDRFSAERLKGVDSTLKIQPAELGDSAMYLCASSLARRGLSYNEQFFGPGTRLTVL.

This clone is a singleton in its sample. The chain employs TRBV27 and TRBJ2-7; D tentatively fits TRBD1 or TRBD2 (5 bases each). The CDR3 is 15 residues long. Germline-derived CDR1 and CDR2 are MNHEY and SMNVEV (reference sequence). Trimming shortened V by 3 bases and J by 6 bases, and 18 bases separated the two germline ends. The CDR3 sequence: CASSFSGPPVVEQYF. The CDR3 nucleotides read TGTGCCAGCAGTTTTTCGGGACCACCGGTTGTCGAGCAGTACTTC.

This clone appeared a single time. CDR3 nucleotide sequence: TGTGCCAGCAGTTACTCGAGAGGGGCAAGTGAAAAACTGTTTTTT. The encoded protein is CASSYSRGASEKLFF. V gene TRBV6-5 combines with J gene TRBJ1-4; D is possibly TRBD1 (5 bases). Trimming removed 0 bases at V and 7 bases at J, with 12 bases between. CDR1 MNHEY and CDR2 SVGAGI come from the germline V gene. This CDR3 comprises 15 residues.

This clone is a singleton in its sample. This chain connects TRBV7-2 to TRBJ2-5, with no clear D. Looked up from germline, CDR1 is SGHTA and CDR2 is FQGNSA. The V and J ends lost 5 bases and 1 base respectively, with 11 bases between them. The CDR3 length is 14 residues. CDR3 sequence (DNA): TGTGCCAGCAGCCTTGGCGGAATCCAAGAGACCCAGTACTTC. This gives the protein CASSLGGIQETQYF.

The rearrangement uses TRBV4-2 and TRBJ1-4, with D tentatively TRBD1 (6 bases). Germline V gives CDR1 LGHNA, CDR2 YNFKEQ. V lost 4 bases and J 7 bases, leaving 13 bases between the germline ends. The CDR3 consists of 14 residues. DNA of the CDR3: TGTGCCAGCAGCCTCGCGGGGGGGCTTGAAAAACTGTTTTTT. Encoded protein: CASSLAGGLEKLFF.

The chain combines TRBV5-8 with TRBJ2-5; 12 nucleotides align to TRBD1. The CDR3 is made up of 17 amino acids. Germline V CDR1 and CDR2: SGHTS, YDEGEE. The J segment lost 5 bases and the V segment lost 3 bases, leaving 11 bases of the junction unmatched. In DNA form, the CDR3 reads TGTGCCAGCAGCTCGGGACAGGGGGCGTGGAGGGGGGAGACCCAGTACTTC. It translates to CASSSGQGAWRGETQYF.

The count of this clone is one. DNA for the CDR3: TGTGCCAGCACAGGGTCCCGCGAAAAACTGTTTTTT. As protein: CASTGSREKLFF. The V call is TRBV28, the J call TRBJ1-4; possibly TRBD1 for D (5 bases). V lost 7 bases and J 8 bases, leaving 11 bases between the germline ends. CDR1 and CDR2 from the germline V gene are MDHEN and SYDVKM. This CDR3 contains 12 residues.

The chain couples TRBV4-3 to TRBJ2-3; TRBD2 matches at 8 bases. The V gene's germline CDR1 is LGHNA and CDR2 YSLEER. J gave up 4 bases and V 1 base, and 4 bases lay outside the gene matches. This CDR3 has 15 amino acids. This chain's CDR3 is CASSQVSGGPDTQYF. CDR3 DNA: TGCGCCAGCAGCCAAGTGTCGGGGGGGCCAGATACGCAGTATTTT.

V and J are TRBV28 and TRBJ2-7; TRBD1 agrees at 11 bases. This CDR3 comprises 17 residues. V lost 6 bases, J lost 6 bases, and 16 bases stayed unmatched. Per germline, CDR1 MDHEN and CDR2 SYDVKM. The CDR3 region has the DNA TGTGCCAGCAGCCGGACAGGGGGCCGCCATTATATGGCCGAGCAGTACTTC. It codes for CASSRTGGRHYMAEQYF.